The entry that follows covers one T cell receptor beta chain sequence. This entry comes from a study of blood T cell repertoires in COVID-19. In the study overall: The analysed material was cDNA or gDNA that came from T cells, B-cell-depleted T cells, or PBMCs.

Measured with immunoSEQ multiplex PCR; TCRdb has only the in-frame clones, and not every one. The data hold around 270,000 clones, with approximately 88% observed a single time. Looked up from germline, CDR1 is MNHEY and CDR2 is SMNVEV (reference sequence). Unmatched junction bases numbered 8, after V lost 5 bases and J lost 4 bases. The CDR3 length is 15 residues. This sequence originates from a woman aged 40 to 50 who had been exposed to COVID-19. The sample was PBMCs or T cells enriched from blood (not recorded which). The rearrangement joins TRBV27 to TRBJ1-2; 9 bases are shared with TRBD1. The CDR3 is CASSPTGGKSYGYTF. CDR3 coding DNA: TGTGCCAGCAGTCCTACAGGGGGCAAGTCCTATGGCTACACCTTC.